This TCR beta chain was captured in a study of early T cells in non-severe SARS-CoV-2 infection (dated by TCRdb to the early 2020s). In terms of the full investigation: Bulk RNA from unsorted whole blood was used for TCR sequencing, so alpha and beta chains could not be paired. Beyond this particular receptor, the publication reports: VDJdb matching was skewed toward anti-spike CD8 responses, so virus-specific expansions were likely underestimated and private and CD4 specificities were missed.

A case-control design nested within a healthcare worker cohort in London, UK, was used, with weekly nasopharyngeal swab PCR tests and blood sampling performed. Between 23 and 31 March 2020, the week of the UK lockdown, healthcare workers were enrolled and then followed up weekly for as long as 16 weeks. Receptor amplification or capture employed 5' RACE. The sequencer listed for this sample is NextSeq 500. Unique molecular identifiers were attached to individual cDNA molecules in the TCR library protocol so that sequencing error and PCR bias could be corrected. Both TCR alpha and beta chains were sequenced, and tight co-correlation was observed between alpha and beta sequence abundances in each sample. Concerning the study's data processing: V gene, J gene and CDR3 annotation of TCR sequences was performed with Decombinator V4. Expanded TCRs were defined as changing significantly between any two time points under a Poisson model with p below 0.0001. TCR abundances were normalised to the total number of TCRs sequenced per sample and were expressed as counts per million. TRAV1-2 paired with TRAJ12, TRAJ20 or TRAJ33 defined MAIT TCRs, while TRAV10 paired with TRAJ18 defined iNKT TCRs. VDJdb, accessed 1 November 2021, was searched for CMV, EBV and SARS-CoV-2 annotated TCRs, with TCRs annotated for multiple antigens excluded. Through fastp at Q25 and MiXCR, TCRdb rebuilt clones from the public reads, retaining in-frame beta chains. All rows with the same CDR3 protein become a single entry with the most common DNA and genes. It is TCRdb's table, rather than the study itself, that gives the V and J calls and clone size. The sample includes around 65,000 distinct CDR3 sequences, with roughly an eighth observed a single time. Approximately 1.3% of the sample lies in the top ten.

Concerning this clonotype itself: It has no known antigen specificity. Base qualities are not recorded, but no much larger clone differs from it by a single base.

The CDR3 has 12 amino acids, counting the end cysteine and phenylalanine. Only CDR3 DNA remains: 36 bases, in frame from the first base. The V end loses 5 bases and the J end loses 7 bases, and a stretch of 9 bases separates them. CDR1 MNHEY and CDR2 SVGAGI are derived from the germline V gene. The sample here was whole blood, taken at baseline. This chain joins TRBV6-5 to TRBJ2-1, and possibly TRBD2, on 5 matching bases. The clonotype was recovered from an adult who was a healthcare worker with PCR-confirmed SARS-CoV-2 infection or an uninfected control (not recorded which). This receptor carries the CDR3 CASSQDWNEQFF. In nucleotide form, the sequence is TGTGCCAGCAGTCAGGACTGGAATGAGCAGTTCTTC.